This note documents a single T cell receptor (beta chain) sequence. The study recruited people aged about 18 to 89 years across about 25 US areas. This sample was included in a study of blood T cell repertoires in COVID-19. Study summary: T cells, B-cell-depleted T cells, or PBMCs provided the cDNA or gDNA that served as material.

The method was immunoSEQ multiplex PCR; TCRdb's version includes in-frame clones alone and lacks a portion of them. The sample comprises about 170,000 clones, over 75% of which are singletons, and approximately 6.5% rests with the top ten. This receptor was taken from a woman in her forties or fifties who had recovered from COVID-19. Source material: PBMCs or T cells enriched from blood (not recorded which).

The DNA for the CDR3 is TGTGCCAGCAGCCCGGGACAGGGCTACGAGCAGTACTTC. Translated: CASSPGQGYEQYF. The chain uses TRBV12-3 or TRBV12-4 and TRBJ2-7; TRBD1 aligns across 9 bases. The CDR3 is 13 residues long. The ends lost 6 bases at V and 3 bases at J; junction bases unmatched: 3.